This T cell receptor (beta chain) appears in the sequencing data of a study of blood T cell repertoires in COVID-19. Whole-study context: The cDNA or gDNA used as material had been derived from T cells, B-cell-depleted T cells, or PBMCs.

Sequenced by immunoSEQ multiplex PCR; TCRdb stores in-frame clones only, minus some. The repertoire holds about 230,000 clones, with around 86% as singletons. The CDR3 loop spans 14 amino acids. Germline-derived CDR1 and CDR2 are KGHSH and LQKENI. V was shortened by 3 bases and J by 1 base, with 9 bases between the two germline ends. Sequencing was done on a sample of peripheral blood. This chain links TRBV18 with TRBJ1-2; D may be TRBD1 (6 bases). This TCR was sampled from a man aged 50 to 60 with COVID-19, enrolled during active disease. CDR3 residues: CASSPGHGNYGYTF. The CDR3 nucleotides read TGTGCCAGCTCACCGGGACACGGTAACTATGGCTACACCTTC. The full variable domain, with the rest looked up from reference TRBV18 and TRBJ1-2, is NAGVMQNPRHLVRRRGQEARLRCSPMKGHSHVYWYRQLPEEGLKFMVYLQKENIIDESGMPKERFSAEFPKEGPSILRIQQVVRGDSAAYFCASSPGHGNYGYTFGSGTRLTVV.